This TCR beta chain originates from a study of blood T cells in healthy people across ages (dated by TCRdb to between 2015 and 2016). For the study in its entirety: In model experiments, template switching captured about one uniquely barcoded TCR beta cDNA molecule for every two T cells. Using deep sequencing normalized with unique cDNA molecular identifiers, the study measured how TCR beta repertoire diversity changes with age. Donors were grouped into four age groups: young (average roughly 16 years), middle-aged (over 35), aged (roughly 67) and long-lived (over 80). Donors of different ages were randomly distributed across sequencing lanes to avoid experimental bias. Two additional independent replicas of 1 million unique cDNA reads from the same blood draw were analyzed for two donors (one aged 18 to 30 and one aged 80 or older). The investigation overall reported the following: Estimates of total diversity based on one million sequenced T cells were regarded as lower bounds and as underestimates. Because the CMV infection status of the donors was unknown, age-related changes in expanded clonotypes may potentially have been confounded. The long-lived group showed more naive CD4+ T cells, fewer expanded clones and increased TCR diversity than the aged group, suggesting age selection. Bulk unsorted PBMC profiling prevented conclusive comparison of naive and antigen-experienced compartments. Observed TCR beta diversity per million T cells fell roughly linearly with age, and a significant reduction was already apparent by age about 36. A strong correlation was found between observed TCR beta diversity and the percentage of naive T cells measured by flow cytometry.

Donors were approximately 42 systemically healthy Caucasian individuals from Russia aged roughly 6 to 90 years. Each donor gave around 9 milliliters of peripheral blood, collected into EDTA-treated Vacutainer tubes. PBMCs were isolated by Ficoll-Paque density-gradient centrifugation, with at least 7 million obtained per sample. Trizol reagent was used to extract total RNA from the PBMCs, yielding at least 6 micrograms per sample. For every donor, flow cytometry on a PBMC aliquot measured the percentage of naive CD45RAhigh/CD27high T cells. As concerns this clonotype: Its antigen has not been determined. No much larger clone is present one base from it, and per-base qualities are unavailable.

Library method: 5' RACE. Sequencing took place on an Illumina HiSeq 2500. The second PCR ran for roughly 7 to 12 cycles and used a J-beta primer mix along with a sample-barcoded 5' primer. Each TCR beta cDNA molecule received a unique molecular identifier from a template-switch 5' adaptor carrying 12 random nucleotides. At least 3 million CDR3-containing paired-end reads were obtained from each sample. First-strand cDNA synthesis was performed from all RNA using the Mint cDNA synthesis kit, with priming by a TRBC-specific oligonucleotide. All cDNA was treated with uracil-DNA glycosylase and then went through a first 18-cycle PCR with the universal primers M1SS and BC2_uni_R. From the authors' description of their analysis: For normalization, 1 million high-quality reads were randomly selected from each sample, with every read carrying a distinct molecular identifier. Instead of being binned into consensus sequences, reads that shared molecular identifiers were thrown out. CDR3 identification, clonotype clustering and error correction used MiTCR with a Q25 quality threshold and the strictest error-elimination algorithm. Lower-bound total TCR beta diversity was estimated with a nonparametric unseen species model using Euler transformation. In-frame beta chains were kept once TCRdb had trimmed the public reads at Q25 with fastp and called clones with MiXCR. Each entry is one CDR3 protein sequence, shown with its most common DNA and genes. These V and J calls originate from TCRdb's pipeline instead of the authors' own analysis. The sample includes 700,000 to 850,000 distinct CDR3 sequences, with approximately 53% observed a single time. Around 41% of the sample comes from the top ten.

The germline V gene (reference sequence) specifies SEHNR as CDR1 and FQNEAQ as CDR2. From the cysteine up to the phenylalanine, the CDR3 has a length of 14 residues. The entry retains the CDR3 DNA only, 42 bases that are in frame from base 1. Trimming accounts for 2 bases at V and 6 bases at J, while the number of junction bases matched to no gene is 6. The chain was built from TRBV7-9 and TRBJ1-2, and TRBD1 matches 7 of the central bases. The specimen was blood. This TCR was recovered from a man of 80 years or more in good health. The DNA sequence is given as TGTGCCAGCAGCTTAACGACAGGGACTAATGGCTACACCTTC. This yields the protein CASSLTTGTNGYTF.